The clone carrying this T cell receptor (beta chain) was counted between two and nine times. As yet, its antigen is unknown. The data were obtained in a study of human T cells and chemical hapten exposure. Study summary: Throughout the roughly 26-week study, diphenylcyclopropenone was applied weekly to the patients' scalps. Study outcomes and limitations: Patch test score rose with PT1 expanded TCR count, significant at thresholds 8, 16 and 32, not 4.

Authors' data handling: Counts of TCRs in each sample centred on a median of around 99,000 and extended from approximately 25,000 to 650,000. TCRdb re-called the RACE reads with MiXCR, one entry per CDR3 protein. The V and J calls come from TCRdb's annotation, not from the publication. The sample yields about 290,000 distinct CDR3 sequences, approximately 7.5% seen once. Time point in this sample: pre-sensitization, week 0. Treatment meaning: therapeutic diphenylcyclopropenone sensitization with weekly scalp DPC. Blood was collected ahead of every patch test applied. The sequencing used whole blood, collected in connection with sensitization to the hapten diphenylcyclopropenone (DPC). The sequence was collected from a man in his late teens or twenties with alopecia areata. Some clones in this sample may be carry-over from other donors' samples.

CDR3 protein: CASSLGLNNEQFF. CDR3 nucleotide sequence: TGTGCCAGCAGCTTGGGACTTAACAATGAGCAGTTCTTC. The rearrangement uses TRBV6-5 and TRBJ2-1; tentatively, D is TRBD2 (6 bases). The CDR3 is made up of 13 amino acids. The germline V and J ends were trimmed by 6 bases and 5 bases, with 11 bases remaining between them. Germline CDR1 and CDR2: MNHEY and SVGAGI.